Many counts were recorded for the clone carrying this T cell receptor beta chain. Its antigen is undetermined. This specimen belongs to a study of molecular identifiers for immune sequencing clone quantification. Study-wide findings and caveats: Clones exceeding 20 RNA copies carried over 99% of effector molecules but under 1% of naive-cell molecules. One cell's worth of spiked Jurkat TCR RNA was reportedly detectable among 900,000 to 1,000,000 naive cells.

Sorting selected naive CD8 T cells with a CD8+CD4-CCR7+CD45RA+ phenotype. Making the bulk TCR libraries relied on previously described methods and listed TCR primers. TCRdb itself ran the PCR reads through MiXCR, one entry per CDR3 protein. The table includes 350,000 or so distinct CDR3 sequences, about 20% detected once. The CDR3 has 16 amino acids. V was clipped by 3 bases and J by 0 bases, with 11 bases between them. Germline V gives CDR1 LNHDA, CDR2 SQIVND (reference sequence). V and J are TRBV19 and TRBJ1-4; D gene uncertain. Source material: naive CD8+ T cells from blood, with Jurkat cell RNA spiked in. Sample subset: FACS-sorted CD8+CD4-CCR7+CD45RA+ naive T cells. The receptor's source is a human donor in good health. Some libraries in this study had Jurkat cell RNA spiked in. In nucleotides, the CDR3 is TGTGCCAGTAGTATCGAGGGCGCCTCAACTAATGAAAAACTGTTTTTT. Translated, it gives CASSIEGASTNEKLFF. The entire variable domain, with the rest obtained from reference TRBV19 and TRBJ1-4, is as follows: DGGITQSPKYLFRKEGQNVTLSCEQNLNHDAMYWYRQDPGQGLRLIYYSQIVNDFQKGDIAEGYSVSREKKESFPLTVTSAQKNPTAFYLCASSIEGASTNEKLFFGSGTQLSVL.